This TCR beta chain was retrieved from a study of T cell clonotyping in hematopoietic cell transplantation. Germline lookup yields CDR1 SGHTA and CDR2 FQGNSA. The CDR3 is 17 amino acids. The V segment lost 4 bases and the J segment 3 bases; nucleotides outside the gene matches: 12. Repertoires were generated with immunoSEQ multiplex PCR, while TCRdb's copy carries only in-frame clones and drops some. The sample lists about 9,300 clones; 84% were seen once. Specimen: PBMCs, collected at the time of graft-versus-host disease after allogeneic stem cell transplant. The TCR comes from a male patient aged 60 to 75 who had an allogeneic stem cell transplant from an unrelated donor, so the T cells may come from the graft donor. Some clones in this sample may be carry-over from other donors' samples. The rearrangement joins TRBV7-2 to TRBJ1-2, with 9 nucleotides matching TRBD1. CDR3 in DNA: TGTGCCAGCAGCTCAAAATATCCGGGACAGGGCGACTATGGCTACACCTTC. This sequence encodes CASSSKYPGQGDYGYTF.